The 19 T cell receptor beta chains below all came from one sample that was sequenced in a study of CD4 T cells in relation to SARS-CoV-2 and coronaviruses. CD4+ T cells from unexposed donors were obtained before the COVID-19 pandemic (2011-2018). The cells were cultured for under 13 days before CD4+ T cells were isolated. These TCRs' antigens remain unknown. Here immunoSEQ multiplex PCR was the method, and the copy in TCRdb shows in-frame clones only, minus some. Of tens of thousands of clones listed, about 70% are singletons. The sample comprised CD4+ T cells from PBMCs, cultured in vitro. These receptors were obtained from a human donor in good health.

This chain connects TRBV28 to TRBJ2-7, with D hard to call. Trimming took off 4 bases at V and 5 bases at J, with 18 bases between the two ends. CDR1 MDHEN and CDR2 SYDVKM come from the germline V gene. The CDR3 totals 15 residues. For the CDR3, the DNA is TGTGCCAGCAGTTCCCCCCGGCAGGTCCACAACGAGCAGTACTTC. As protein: CASSSPRQVHNEQYF.

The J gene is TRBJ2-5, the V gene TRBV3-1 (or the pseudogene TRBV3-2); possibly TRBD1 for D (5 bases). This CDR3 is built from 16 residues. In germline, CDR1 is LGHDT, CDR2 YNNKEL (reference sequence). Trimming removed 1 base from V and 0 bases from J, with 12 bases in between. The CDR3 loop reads CASSQGMTDNQETQYF. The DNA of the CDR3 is TGTGCCAGCAGCCAAGGAATGACAGATAACCAAGAGACCCAGTACTTC.

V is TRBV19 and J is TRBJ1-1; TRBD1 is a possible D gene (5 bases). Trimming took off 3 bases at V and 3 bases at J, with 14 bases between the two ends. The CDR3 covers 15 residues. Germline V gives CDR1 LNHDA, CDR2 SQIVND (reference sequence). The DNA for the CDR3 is TGTGCCAGTAGTATGGTCCAGGGCCGATACACTGAAGCTTTCTTT. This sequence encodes CASSMVQGRYTEAFF.

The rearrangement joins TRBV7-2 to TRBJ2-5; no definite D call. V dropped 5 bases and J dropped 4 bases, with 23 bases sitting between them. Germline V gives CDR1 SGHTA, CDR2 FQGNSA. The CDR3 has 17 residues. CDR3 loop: CASSIRAASRWSETQYF. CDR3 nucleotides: TGTGCCAGCAGCATAAGGGCGGCTAGTCGATGGTCAGAGACCCAGTACTTC.

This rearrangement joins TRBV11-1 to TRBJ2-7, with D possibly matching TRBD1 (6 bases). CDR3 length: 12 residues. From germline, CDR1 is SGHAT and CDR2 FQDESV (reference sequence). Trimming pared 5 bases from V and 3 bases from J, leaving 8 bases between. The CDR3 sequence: CASSEQGYEQYF. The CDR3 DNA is TGTGCCAGCAGCGAACAGGGCTACGAGCAGTACTTC.

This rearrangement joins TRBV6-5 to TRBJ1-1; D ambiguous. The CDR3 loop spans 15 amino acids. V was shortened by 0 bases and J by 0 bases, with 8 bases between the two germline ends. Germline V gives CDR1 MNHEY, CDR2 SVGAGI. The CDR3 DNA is TGTGCCAGCAGTTACTCCACCGGGGTGAACACTGAAGCTTTCTTT. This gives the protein CASSYSTGVNTEAFF.

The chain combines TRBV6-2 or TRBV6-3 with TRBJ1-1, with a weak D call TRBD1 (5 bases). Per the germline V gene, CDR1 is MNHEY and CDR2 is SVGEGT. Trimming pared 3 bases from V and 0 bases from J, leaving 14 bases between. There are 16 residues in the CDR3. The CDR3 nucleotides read TGTGCCAGCAGTTATGGGGTAAGACAGATGAACACTGAAGCTTTCTTT. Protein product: CASSYGVRQMNTEAFF.

This CDR3 is CASSPRLALHEQFF. Written as DNA, the CDR3 is TGTGCCAGCTCACCAAGACTAGCTCTGCATGAGCAGTTCTTC. V gene TRBV18 combines with J gene TRBJ2-1, with 7 bases matching TRBD2. Trimming cost V 2 bases and J 8 bases; bases outside gene matches: 6. CDR3 length: 14 residues. Germline CDR1 is KGHSH and CDR2 is LQKENI.

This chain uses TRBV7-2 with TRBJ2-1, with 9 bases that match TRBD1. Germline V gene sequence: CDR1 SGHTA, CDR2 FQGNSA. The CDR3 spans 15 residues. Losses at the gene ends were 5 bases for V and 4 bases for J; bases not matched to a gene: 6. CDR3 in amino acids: CASSPTGTGYNEQFF. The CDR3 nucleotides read TGTGCCAGCAGCCCAACCGGGACAGGGTACAATGAGCAGTTCTTC.

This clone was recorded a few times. The CDR3 is CASSYRGGYTF. CDR3 DNA sequence: TGTGCCAGCAGCTACAGGGGAGGCTACACCTTC. This chain links TRBV5-4 with TRBJ1-2, with TRBD1 identical over 7 bases. The CDR3 extends over 11 amino acids. Germline lookup yields CDR1 SGHNT and CDR2 YYREEE (reference sequence). V lost 3 bases and J lost 8; bases outside the gene matches: 1.

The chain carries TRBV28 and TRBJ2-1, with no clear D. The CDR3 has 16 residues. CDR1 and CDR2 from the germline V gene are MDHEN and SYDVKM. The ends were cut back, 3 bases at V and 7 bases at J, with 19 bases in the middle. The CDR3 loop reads CASSFREWAGGNEQFF. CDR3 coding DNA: TGTGCCAGCAGTTTCCGCGAGTGGGCAGGTGGAAATGAGCAGTTCTTC. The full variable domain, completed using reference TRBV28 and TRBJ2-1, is DVKVTQSSRYLVKRTGEKVFLECVQDMDHENMFWYRQDPGLGLRLIYFSYDVKMKEKGDIPEGYSVSREKKERFSLILESASTNQTSMYLCASSFREWAGGNEQFFGPGTRLTVL.

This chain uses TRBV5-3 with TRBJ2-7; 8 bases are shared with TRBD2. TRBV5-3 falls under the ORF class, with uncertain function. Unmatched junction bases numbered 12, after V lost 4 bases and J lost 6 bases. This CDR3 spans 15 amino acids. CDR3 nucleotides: TGTGCCAGAAGCGTACAACGGACTAGCAGATGCGAGCAGTACTTC. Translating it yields CARSVQRTSRCEQYF.

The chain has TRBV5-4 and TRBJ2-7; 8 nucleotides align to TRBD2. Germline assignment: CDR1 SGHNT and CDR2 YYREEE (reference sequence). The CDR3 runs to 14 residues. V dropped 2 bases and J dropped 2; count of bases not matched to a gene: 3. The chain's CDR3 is CASSFRGGAYEQYF. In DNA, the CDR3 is TGTGCCAGCAGCTTCCGGGGGGGGGCCTACGAGCAGTACTTC.

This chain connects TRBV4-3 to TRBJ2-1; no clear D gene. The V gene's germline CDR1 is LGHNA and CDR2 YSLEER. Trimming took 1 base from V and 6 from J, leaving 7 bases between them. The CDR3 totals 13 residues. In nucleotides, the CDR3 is TGCGCCAGCAGCCAAGCCTTAAGCAATGAGCAGTTCTTC. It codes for CASSQALSNEQFF.

CDR3 DNA sequence: TGTGCCAGCAGCTTAGTCACAGGTAACACAGATACGCAGTATTTT. It encodes CASSLVTGNTDTQYF. The V gene is TRBV7-2, the J gene TRBJ2-3; maybe TRBD1 (5 bases). The germline CDR1 and CDR2 sequences are SGHTA and FQGNSA. This CDR3 spans 15 amino acids. Trimming shortened V by 1 base and J by 2 bases, and 10 bases separated the two germline ends.

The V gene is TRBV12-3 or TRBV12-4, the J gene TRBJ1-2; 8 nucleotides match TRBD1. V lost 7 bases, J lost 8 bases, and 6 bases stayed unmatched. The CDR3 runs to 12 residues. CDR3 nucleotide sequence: TGTGCCAGCATCCTACAGGGGGGCGGCTACACCTTC. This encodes CASILQGGGYTF.

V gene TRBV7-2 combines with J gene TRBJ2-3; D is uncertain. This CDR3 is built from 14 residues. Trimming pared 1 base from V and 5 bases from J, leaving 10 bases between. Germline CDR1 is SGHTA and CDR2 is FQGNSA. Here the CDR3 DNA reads TGTGCCAGCAGCTTAGGAGTGAAGAGAGATACGCAGTATTTT. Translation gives CASSLGVKRDTQYF.

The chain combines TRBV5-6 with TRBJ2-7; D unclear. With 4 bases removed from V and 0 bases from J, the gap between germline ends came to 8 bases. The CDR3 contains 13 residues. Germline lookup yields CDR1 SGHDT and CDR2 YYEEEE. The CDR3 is CASSPFLSYEQYF. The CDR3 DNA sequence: TGTGCCAGCAGCCCTTTTCTCTCCTACGAGCAGTACTTC.

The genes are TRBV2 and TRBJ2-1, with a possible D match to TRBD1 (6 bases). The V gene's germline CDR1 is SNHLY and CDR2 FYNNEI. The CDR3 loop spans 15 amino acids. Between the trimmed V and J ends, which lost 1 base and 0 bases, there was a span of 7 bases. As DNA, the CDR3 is TGTGCCAGCAGTGAAGTGACAGGCTCCTACAATGAGCAGTTCTTC. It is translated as CASSEVTGSYNEQFF.